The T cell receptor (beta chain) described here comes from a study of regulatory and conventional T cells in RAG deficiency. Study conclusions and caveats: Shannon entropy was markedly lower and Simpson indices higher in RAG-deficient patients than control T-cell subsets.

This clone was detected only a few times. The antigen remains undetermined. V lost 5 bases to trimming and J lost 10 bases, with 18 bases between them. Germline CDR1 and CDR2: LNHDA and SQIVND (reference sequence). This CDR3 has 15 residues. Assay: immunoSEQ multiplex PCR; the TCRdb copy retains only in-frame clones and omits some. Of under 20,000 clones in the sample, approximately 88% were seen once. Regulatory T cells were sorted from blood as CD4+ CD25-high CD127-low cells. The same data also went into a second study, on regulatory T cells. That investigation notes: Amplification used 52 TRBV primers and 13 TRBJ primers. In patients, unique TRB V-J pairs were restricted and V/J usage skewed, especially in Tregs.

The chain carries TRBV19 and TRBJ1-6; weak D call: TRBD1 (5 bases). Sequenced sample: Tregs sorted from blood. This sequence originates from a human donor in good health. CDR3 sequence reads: CASSPPAGFNSPLHF. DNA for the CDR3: TGTGCCAGTAGTCCTCCGGCAGGGTTTAACTCACCCCTCCACTTT.